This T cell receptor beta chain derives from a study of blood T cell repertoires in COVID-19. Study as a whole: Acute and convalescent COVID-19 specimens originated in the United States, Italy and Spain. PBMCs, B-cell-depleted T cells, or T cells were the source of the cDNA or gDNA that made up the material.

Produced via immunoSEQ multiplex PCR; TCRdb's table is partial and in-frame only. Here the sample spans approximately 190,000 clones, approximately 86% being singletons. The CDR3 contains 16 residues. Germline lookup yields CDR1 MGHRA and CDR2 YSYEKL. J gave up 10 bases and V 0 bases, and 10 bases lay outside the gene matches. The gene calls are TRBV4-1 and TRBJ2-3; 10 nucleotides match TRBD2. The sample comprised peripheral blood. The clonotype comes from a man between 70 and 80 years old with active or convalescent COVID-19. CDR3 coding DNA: TGCGCCAGCAGCCAAGAAGGGCTAGCGGGAGAGTCCCCGCAGTATTTT. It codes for CASSQEGLAGESPQYF.